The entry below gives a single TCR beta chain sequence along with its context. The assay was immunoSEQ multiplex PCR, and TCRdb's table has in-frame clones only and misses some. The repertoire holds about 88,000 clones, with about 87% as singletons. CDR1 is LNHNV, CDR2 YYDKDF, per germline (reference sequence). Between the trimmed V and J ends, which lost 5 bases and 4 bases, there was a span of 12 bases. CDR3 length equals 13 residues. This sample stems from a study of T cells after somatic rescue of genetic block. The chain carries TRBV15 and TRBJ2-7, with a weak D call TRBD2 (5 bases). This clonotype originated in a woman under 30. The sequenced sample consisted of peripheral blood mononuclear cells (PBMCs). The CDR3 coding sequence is TGTGCCACCAGCCTAGGAGGTAGATACGAGCAGTACTTC. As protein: CATSLGGRYEQYF.